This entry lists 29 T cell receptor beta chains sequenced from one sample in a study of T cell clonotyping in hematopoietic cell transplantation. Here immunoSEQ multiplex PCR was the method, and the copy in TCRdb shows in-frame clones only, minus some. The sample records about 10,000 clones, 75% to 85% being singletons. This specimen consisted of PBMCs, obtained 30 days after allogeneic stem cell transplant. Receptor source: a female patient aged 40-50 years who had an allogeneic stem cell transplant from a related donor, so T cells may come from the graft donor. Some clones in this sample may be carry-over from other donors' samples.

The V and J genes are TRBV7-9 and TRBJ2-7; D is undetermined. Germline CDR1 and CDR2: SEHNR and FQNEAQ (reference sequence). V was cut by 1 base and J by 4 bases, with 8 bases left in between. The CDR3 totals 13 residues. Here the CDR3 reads CASSLGMGYEQYF. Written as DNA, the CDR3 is TGTGCCAGCAGCTTAGGAATGGGTTACGAGCAGTACTTC.

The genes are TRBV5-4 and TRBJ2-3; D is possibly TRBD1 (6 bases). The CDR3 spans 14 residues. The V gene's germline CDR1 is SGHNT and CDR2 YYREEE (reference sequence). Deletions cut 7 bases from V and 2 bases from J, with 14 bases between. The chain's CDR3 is CASRGGIHTDTQYF. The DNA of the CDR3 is TGTGCCAGCCGTGGGGGCATCCACACAGATACGCAGTATTTT.

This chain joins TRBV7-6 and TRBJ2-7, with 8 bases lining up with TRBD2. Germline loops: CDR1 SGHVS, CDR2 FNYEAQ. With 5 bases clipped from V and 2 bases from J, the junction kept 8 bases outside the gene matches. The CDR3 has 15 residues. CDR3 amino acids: CASSAAGGRTYEQYF. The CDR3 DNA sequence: TGTGCCAGCAGCGCCGCGGGAGGCCGCACCTACGAGCAGTACTTC.

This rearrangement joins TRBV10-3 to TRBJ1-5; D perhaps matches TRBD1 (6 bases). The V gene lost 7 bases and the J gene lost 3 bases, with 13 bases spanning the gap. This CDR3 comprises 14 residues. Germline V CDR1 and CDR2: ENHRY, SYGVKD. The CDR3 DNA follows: TGTGCCATCACTGGGGGCGACTCCAATCAGCCCCAGCATTTT. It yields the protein CAITGGDSNQPQHF.

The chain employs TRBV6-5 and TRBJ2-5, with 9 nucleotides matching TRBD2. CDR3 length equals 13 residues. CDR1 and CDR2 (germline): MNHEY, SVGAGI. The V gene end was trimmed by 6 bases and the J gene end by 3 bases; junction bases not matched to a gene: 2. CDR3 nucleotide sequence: TGTGCCAGCAGCCGACTAGCGGAAGAGACCCAGTACTTC. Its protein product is CASSRLAEETQYF.

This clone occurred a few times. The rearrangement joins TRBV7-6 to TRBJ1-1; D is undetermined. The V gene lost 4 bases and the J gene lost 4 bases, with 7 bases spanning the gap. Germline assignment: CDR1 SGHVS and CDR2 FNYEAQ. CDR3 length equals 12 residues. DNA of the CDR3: TGTGCCAGCAGCTCCGCGGGCACTGAAGCTTTCTTT. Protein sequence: CASSSAGTEAFF. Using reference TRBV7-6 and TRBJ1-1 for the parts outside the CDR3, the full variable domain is GAGVSQSPRYKVTKRGQDVALRCDPISGHVSLYWYRQALGQGPEFLTYFNYEAQQDKSGLPNDRFSAERPEGSISTLTIQRTEQRDSAMYRCASSSAGTEAFFGQGTRLTVV.

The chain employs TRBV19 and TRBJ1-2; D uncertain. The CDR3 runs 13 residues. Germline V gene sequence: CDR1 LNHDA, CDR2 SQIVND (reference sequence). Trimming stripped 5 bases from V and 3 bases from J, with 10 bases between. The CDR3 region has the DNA TGTGCCAGTAGTCCACCGTCGGACTATGGCTACACCTTC. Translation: CASSPPSDYGYTF.

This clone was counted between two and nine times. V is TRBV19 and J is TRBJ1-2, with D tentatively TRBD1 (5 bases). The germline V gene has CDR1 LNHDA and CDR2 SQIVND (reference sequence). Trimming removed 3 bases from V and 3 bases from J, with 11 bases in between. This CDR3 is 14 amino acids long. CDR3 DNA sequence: TGTGCCAGTAGTATCCCAGGGAAACACTATGGCTACACCTTC. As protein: CASSIPGKHYGYTF.

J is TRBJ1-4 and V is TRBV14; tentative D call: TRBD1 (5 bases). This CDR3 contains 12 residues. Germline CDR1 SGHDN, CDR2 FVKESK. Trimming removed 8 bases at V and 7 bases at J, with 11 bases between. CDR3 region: CASSTDGEKLFF. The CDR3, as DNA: TGTGCCAGCTCGACAGATGGTGAAAAACTGTTTTTT.

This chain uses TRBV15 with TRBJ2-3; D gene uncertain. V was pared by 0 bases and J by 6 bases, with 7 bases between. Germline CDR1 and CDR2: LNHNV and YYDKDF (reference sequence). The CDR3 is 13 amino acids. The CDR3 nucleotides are TGTGCCACCAGCAGAGATCTCGGGGATACGCAGTATTTT. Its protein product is CATSRDLGDTQYF.

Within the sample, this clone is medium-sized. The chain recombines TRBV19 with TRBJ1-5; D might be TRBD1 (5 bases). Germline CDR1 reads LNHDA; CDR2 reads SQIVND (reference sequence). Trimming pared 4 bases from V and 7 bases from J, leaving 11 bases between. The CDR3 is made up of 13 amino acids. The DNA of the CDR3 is TGTGCCAGTAGTACAGGGAATGGGCAGCCCCAGCATTTT. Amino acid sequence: CASSTGNGQPQHF. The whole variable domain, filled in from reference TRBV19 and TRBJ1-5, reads DGGITQSPKYLFRKEGQNVTLSCEQNLNHDAMYWYRQDPGQGLRLIYYSQIVNDFQKGDIAEGYSVSREKKESFPLTVTSAQKNPTAFYLCASSTGNGQPQHFGDGTRLSIL.

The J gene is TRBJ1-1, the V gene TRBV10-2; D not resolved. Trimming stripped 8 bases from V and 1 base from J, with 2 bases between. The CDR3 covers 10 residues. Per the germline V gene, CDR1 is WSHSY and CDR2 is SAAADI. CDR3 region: CASRNTEAFF. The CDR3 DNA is TGCGCCAGCCGGAACACTGAAGCTTTCTTT.

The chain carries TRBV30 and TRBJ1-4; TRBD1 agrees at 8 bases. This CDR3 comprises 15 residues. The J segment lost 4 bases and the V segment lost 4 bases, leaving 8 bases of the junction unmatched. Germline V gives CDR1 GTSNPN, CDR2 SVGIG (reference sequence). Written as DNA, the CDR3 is TGTGCCTGGAATGGGGGGACAGGAGTTAATGAAAAACTGTTTTTT. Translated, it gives CAWNGGTGVNEKLFF.

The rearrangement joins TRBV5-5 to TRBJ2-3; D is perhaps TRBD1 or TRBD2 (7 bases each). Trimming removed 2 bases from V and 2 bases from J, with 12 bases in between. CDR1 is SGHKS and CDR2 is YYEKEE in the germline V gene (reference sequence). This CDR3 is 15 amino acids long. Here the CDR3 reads CASSLGEGATDTQYF. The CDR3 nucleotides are TGTGCCAGCAGCTTAGGGGAGGGGGCCACAGATACGCAGTATTTT.

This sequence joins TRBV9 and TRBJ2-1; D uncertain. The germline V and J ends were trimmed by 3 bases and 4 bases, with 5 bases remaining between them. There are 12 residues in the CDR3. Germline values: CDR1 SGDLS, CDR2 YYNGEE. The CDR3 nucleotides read TGTGCCAGCAGCGGGGCTTACAATGAGCAGTTCTTC. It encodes CASSGAYNEQFF.

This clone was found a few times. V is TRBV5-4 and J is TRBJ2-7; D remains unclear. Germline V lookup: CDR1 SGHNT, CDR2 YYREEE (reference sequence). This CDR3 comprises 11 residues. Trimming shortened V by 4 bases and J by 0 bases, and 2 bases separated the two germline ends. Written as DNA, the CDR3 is TGTGCCAGCAGCGACTCCTACGAGCAGTACTTC. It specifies CASSDSYEQYF.

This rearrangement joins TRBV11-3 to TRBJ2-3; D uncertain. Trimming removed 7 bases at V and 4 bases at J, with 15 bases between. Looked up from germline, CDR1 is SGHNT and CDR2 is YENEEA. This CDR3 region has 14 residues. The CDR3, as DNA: TGTGCCAGCACGCTTGGTCTAGGTCCAGATACGCAGTATTTT. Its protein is CASTLGLGPDTQYF.

CDR3 nucleotide sequence: TGTGCCAGCAGATTGGGAGGGGGCGAGGGCAACATTCAGTACTTC. This codes for CASRLGGGEGNIQYF. The chain joins TRBV11-3 to TRBJ2-4; D is possibly TRBD1 or TRBD2 (7 bases each). The germline gives CDR1 SGHNT, CDR2 YENEEA. V lost 6 bases and J lost 7, with 19 bases in between. The CDR3 runs 15 residues.

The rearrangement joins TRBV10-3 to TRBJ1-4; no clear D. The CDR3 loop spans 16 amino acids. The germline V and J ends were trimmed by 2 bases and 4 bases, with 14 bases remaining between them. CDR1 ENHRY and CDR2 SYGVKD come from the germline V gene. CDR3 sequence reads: CAISEGIRGLNEKLFF. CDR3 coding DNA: TGTGCCATCAGTGAGGGTATTAGAGGACTTAATGAAAAACTGTTTTTT.

CDR3 sequence: CASSGSRDTTYEQYF. For the CDR3, the DNA is TGTGCCAGCAGCGGAAGCCGGGACACCACCTACGAGCAGTACTTC. V is TRBV7-9 and J is TRBJ2-7; D is possibly TRBD1 (6 bases). The CDR3 loop spans 15 amino acids. From germline, CDR1 is SEHNR and CDR2 FQNEAQ (reference sequence). Between the trimmed V and J ends, which lost 5 bases and 2 bases, there was a span of 16 bases.

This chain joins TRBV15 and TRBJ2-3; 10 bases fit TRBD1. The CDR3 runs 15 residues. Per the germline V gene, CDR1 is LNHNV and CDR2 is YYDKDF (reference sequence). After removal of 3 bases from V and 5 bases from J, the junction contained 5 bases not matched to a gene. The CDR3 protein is CATSRDRGWEDTQYF. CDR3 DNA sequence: TGTGCCACCAGCAGGGACAGGGGGTGGGAAGATACGCAGTATTTT. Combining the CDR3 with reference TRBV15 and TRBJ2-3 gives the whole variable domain DAMVIQNPRYQVTQFGKPVTLSCSQTLNHNVMYWYQQKSSQAPKLLFHYYDKDFNNEADTPDNFQSRRPNTSFCFLDIRSPGLGDTAMYLCATSRDRGWEDTQYFGPGTRLTVL.

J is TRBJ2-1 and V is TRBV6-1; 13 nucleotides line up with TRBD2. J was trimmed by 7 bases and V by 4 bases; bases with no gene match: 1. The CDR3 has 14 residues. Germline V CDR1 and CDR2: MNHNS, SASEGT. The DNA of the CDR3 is TGTGCCAGCAGTGGACTAGCGGGAGGTAATGAGCAGTTCTTC. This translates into CASSGLAGGNEQFF.

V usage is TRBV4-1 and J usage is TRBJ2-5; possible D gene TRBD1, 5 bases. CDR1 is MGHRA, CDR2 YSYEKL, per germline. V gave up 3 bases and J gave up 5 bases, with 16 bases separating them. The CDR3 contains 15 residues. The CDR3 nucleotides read TGCGCCAGCAGCCATGGGGCCCCTGATCGGGAGACCCAGTACTTC. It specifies CASSHGAPDRETQYF.

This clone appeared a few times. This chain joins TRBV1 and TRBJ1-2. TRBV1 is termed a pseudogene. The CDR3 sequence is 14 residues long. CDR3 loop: CTSSQDFRAGGYTF. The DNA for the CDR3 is TGCACCAGCAGCCAAGACTTCAGGGCGGGCGGCTACACCTTC.

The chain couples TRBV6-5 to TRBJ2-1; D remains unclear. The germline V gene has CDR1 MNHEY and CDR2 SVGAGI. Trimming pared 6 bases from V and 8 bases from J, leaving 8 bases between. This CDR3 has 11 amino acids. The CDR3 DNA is TGTGCCAGCAGGCGGTTCGATGAGCAGTTCTTC. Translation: CASRRFDEQFF.

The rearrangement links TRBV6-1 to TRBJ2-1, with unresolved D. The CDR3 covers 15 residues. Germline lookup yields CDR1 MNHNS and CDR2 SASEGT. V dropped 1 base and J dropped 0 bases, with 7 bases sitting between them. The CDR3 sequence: CASSEDPFSYNEQFF. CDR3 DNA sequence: TGTGCCAGCAGTGAAGATCCGTTCTCCTACAATGAGCAGTTCTTC.

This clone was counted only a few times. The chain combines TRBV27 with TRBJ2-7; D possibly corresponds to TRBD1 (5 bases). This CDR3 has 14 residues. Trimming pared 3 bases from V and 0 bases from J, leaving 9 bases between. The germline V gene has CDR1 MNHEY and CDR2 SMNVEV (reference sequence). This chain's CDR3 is CASSFTTGSYEQYF. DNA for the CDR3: TGTGCCAGCAGTTTCACTACAGGCTCCTACGAGCAGTACTTC.

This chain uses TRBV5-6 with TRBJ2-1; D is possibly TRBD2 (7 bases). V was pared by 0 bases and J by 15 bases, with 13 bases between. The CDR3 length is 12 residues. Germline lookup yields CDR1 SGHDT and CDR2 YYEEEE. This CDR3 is CASSLEGGSRFF. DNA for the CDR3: TGTGCCAGCAGCTTGGAGGGGGGGTCACGGTTCTTC.

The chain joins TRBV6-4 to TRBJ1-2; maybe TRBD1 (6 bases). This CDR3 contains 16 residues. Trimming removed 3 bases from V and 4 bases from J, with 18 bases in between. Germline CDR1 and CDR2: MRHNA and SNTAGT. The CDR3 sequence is CASSDTGQPAFYGYTF. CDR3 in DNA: TGTGCCAGCAGTGATACTGGACAGCCGGCATTCTATGGCTACACCTTC.